These 29 T cell receptor beta chains were sequenced from one sample in a study of immune cell composition in non-small cell lung cancer. The normal lung sample lay at least 3 cm, and maximally far, from the tumour. This table comes from immunoSEQ multiplex PCR, and its TCRdb copy is limited to in-frame clones, with some not included. The sample lists around 9,300 clones, about 80% occurring once. The sequenced material came from non-adjacent lung tissue. These TCRs come from a human donor with non-small cell lung cancer.

The V call is TRBV28, the J call TRBJ1-1, with TRBD1 as a possible D gene (6 bases). Germline V gene sequence: CDR1 MDHEN, CDR2 SYDVKM. Deletions cut 6 bases from V and 1 base from J, with 15 bases between. This CDR3 region has 15 residues. CDR3 residues: CASRTAGVGNTEAFF. CDR3 sequence (DNA): TGTGCCAGCAGGACCGCAGGGGTGGGGAACACTGAAGCTTTCTTT.

This clone was recorded a few times. This chain uses TRBV7-6 with TRBJ1-2; 7 positions match TRBD1. Losses at the gene ends were 5 bases for V and 2 bases for J; bases not matched to a gene: 11. The length of the CDR3 is 16 residues. CDR1 is SGHVS and CDR2 is FNYEAQ in the germline V gene. The CDR3 bases are TGTGCCAGCAGCCCAGGCAATAGACAGGGCAACTATGGCTACACCTTC. Translation gives CASSPGNRQGNYGYTF.

The gene calls are TRBV11-2 and TRBJ2-5; 9 bases match TRBD2. V shed 1 base, J shed 3 bases, and the junction held 6 bases outside the gene matches. The CDR3 has 16 residues. The germline CDR1 and CDR2 sequences are SGHAT and FQNNGV. This chain's CDR3 is CASSLGTSEKKETQYF. CDR3 DNA: TGTGCCAGCAGCTTAGGGACTAGCGAAAAAAAAGAGACCCAGTACTTC.

Note on this clone: The junction differs from germline at one of its ends, possibly a read error. The rearrangement joins TRBV7-7 to TRBJ2-5; 11 nucleotides agree with TRBD2. Germline CDR1 and CDR2: SSHAT and FNYEAQ (reference sequence). The CDR3 extends over 14 amino acids. In nucleotides, the CDR3 is TGTGCTAGCAGCACTAGCGGGGGCCAAGAGACCCAGTACTTC. It codes for CASSTSGGQETQYF.

The chain's CDR3 is CASSTGVGISEAFF. In DNA form, the CDR3 reads TGTGCCAGCAGTACAGGGGTAGGGATCTCTGAAGCTTTCTTT. This chain links TRBV2 with TRBJ1-1; TRBD1 matches at 7 bases. This CDR3 contains 14 residues. V was pared by 5 bases and J by 6 bases, with 9 bases of the junction left unmatched. The germline gives CDR1 SNHLY, CDR2 FYNNEI.

This clone is a singleton in its sample. In DNA, the CDR3 is TGTGCCAGCAGTTACTCGATGCGGAATGAGCAGTTCTTC. This translates into CASSYSMRNEQFF. This chain connects TRBV6-5 to TRBJ2-1; D gene ambiguous. This CDR3 region has 13 residues. Germline values: CDR1 MNHEY, CDR2 SVGAGI. With 0 bases removed from V and 7 bases from J, the gap between germline ends came to 7 bases.

The CDR3 is CASSEVGGRNYGYTF. As DNA, the CDR3 is TGTGCCAGCAGTGAGGTGGGGGGGCGAAACTATGGCTACACCTTC. The chain uses TRBV6-4 and TRBJ1-2; D perhaps matches TRBD1 (6 bases). The CDR3 extends over 15 amino acids. Germline CDR1 is MRHNA and CDR2 is SNTAGT. Trimming pared 3 bases from V and 2 bases from J, leaving 13 bases between.

The genes are TRBV6-5 and TRBJ1-5; D is undetermined. Germline V gene sequence: CDR1 MNHEY, CDR2 SVGAGI. The CDR3 is 14 residues long. V gave up 0 bases and J gave up 2 bases, with 5 bases separating them. The CDR3 DNA follows: TGTGCCAGCAGTTACTCTAGGGGCAATCAGCCCCAGCATTTT. This gives the protein CASSYSRGNQPQHF.

This chain connects TRBV27 to TRBJ1-5; TRBD1 agrees at 7 bases. Germline CDR1 MNHEY, CDR2 SMNVEV (reference sequence). The CDR3 covers 13 residues. The junction had 5 bases not matched to a gene; V was cut back by 5 bases and J by 7 bases. Written as DNA, the CDR3 is TGTGCCAGCAGTATACAGGGGAGGCAGCCCCAGCATTTT. It yields the protein CASSIQGRQPQHF.

Written as DNA, the CDR3 is TGTGCCAGCTGGGGGCAAGGGACTAGCGGGGGTTGGAACAATGAGCAGTTCTTC. It codes for CASWGQGTSGGWNNEQFF. The chain is built from TRBV28 and TRBJ2-1, with 14 bases matching TRBD2. The CDR3 is 18 residues long. The V segment lost 8 bases and the J segment 5 bases; nucleotides outside the gene matches: 14. In germline, CDR1 is MDHEN, CDR2 SYDVKM.

The CDR3 spells CASGGTNTGELFF. CDR3 DNA sequence: TGTGCCAGCGGAGGAACGAACACCGGGGAGCTGTTTTTT. The chain uses TRBV6-5 and TRBJ2-2; D may be TRBD2 (5 bases). The CDR3 is 13 residues long. CDR1 MNHEY and CDR2 SVGAGI come from the germline V gene. V lost 8 bases and J 0 bases, leaving 7 bases between the germline ends.

The V and J genes are TRBV4-2 and TRBJ1-2; D is perhaps TRBD1 (5 bases). The CDR3 consists of 13 residues. CDR1 and CDR2 (germline): LGHNA, YNFKEQ. V was cut by 4 bases and J by 4 bases, with 10 bases left in between. The CDR3 is CASSPTEAYGYTF. In DNA, the CDR3 is TGTGCCAGCAGCCCGACAGAGGCCTATGGCTACACCTTC.

V gene TRBV9 combines with J gene TRBJ2-7; 7 nucleotides line up with TRBD2. Germline CDR1 reads SGDLS; CDR2 reads YYNGEE. CDR3 length equals 16 residues. The V gene end was trimmed by 0 bases and the J gene end by 7 bases; junction bases not matched to a gene: 13. The CDR3 here is CASSVVSGATLREQYF. The CDR3 DNA is TGTGCCAGCAGCGTAGTAAGCGGGGCCACTCTTCGGGAGCAGTACTTC. Complete variable domain (other parts from reference TRBV9 and TRBJ2-7): DSGVTQTPKHLITATGQRVTLRCSPRSGDLSVYWYQQSLDQGLQFLIQYYNGEERAKGNILERFSAQQFPDLHSELNLSSLELGDSALYFCASSVVSGATLREQYFGPGTRLTVT.

This clone was seen a few times. This sequence joins TRBV6-1 and TRBJ2-7; D not certain. Germline V gives CDR1 MNHNS, CDR2 SASEGT. The CDR3 sequence is 13 residues long. V shed 7 bases and J shed 2 bases, with 12 bases lying between them. CDR3 amino acids: CASIGPATYEQYF. The CDR3 region has the DNA TGTGCCAGCATTGGGCCAGCCACCTACGAGCAGTACTTC.

This chain links TRBV6-5 with TRBJ2-7; D may be TRBD1 (6 bases). Trimming took off 8 bases at V and 0 bases at J, with 8 bases between the two ends. From germline, CDR1 is MNHEY and CDR2 SVGAGI. The CDR3 runs 12 residues. CDR3 in DNA: TGTGCCAGCCAGGGGCCCTCCTACGAGCAGTACTTC. Translated: CASQGPSYEQYF.

The chain uses TRBV6-6 and TRBJ2-1; D gene ambiguous. Per the germline V gene, CDR1 is MNHNY and CDR2 is SVGAGI (reference sequence). The CDR3 covers 13 residues. Trimming took off 9 bases at V and 4 bases at J, with 13 bases between the two ends. The CDR3 here is CASKHAEYNEQFF. CDR3 bases: TGTGCCAGTAAACATGCTGAGTACAATGAGCAGTTCTTC.

This chain connects TRBV27 to TRBJ1-1, with unresolved D. V lost 4 bases, J lost 7 bases, and 16 bases lay in between. The length of the CDR3 is 14 residues. CDR1 MNHEY and CDR2 SMNVEV come from the germline V gene (reference sequence). The CDR3 protein is CASSSGGVRLEAFF. CDR3 DNA: TGTGCCAGCAGTTCAGGCGGGGTCCGGCTTGAAGCTTTCTTT.

This chain links TRBV27 with TRBJ2-2; 8 bases line up with TRBD1. Germline V lookup: CDR1 MNHEY, CDR2 SMNVEV (reference sequence). CDR3 length equals 16 residues. V shed 7 bases and J 3 bases; nucleotides not matched to a gene: 10. CDR3 coding DNA: TGTGCCAGCATTGAAACAGGGGGAACGGACACCGGGGAGCTGTTTTTT. Protein product: CASIETGGTDTGELFF.

V is TRBV7-7 and J is TRBJ1-1, with D unresolved. The CDR3 extends over 13 amino acids. The germline gives CDR1 SSHAT, CDR2 FNYEAQ (reference sequence). The CDR3 is CARNSTVNTEAFF. The DNA of the CDR3 is TGTGCTAGAAACTCGACGGTGAACACTGAAGCTTTCTTT.

The genes are TRBV28 and TRBJ2-1, with 8 bases aligning to TRBD2. CDR3 size: 15 residues. Germline lookup yields CDR1 MDHEN and CDR2 SYDVKM. With V trimmed by 6 bases and J by 5 bases, 9 bases remained unmatched. CDR3 residues: CASRTSGSGNNEQFF. For the CDR3, the DNA is TGTGCCAGCAGAACAAGCGGGAGTGGAAACAATGAGCAGTTCTTC.

The V call is TRBV19, the J call TRBJ1-5, with D uncertain. This CDR3 has 15 amino acids. The V gene's germline CDR1 is LNHDA and CDR2 SQIVND (reference sequence). The V gene lost 5 bases and the J gene lost 2 bases, with 13 bases spanning the gap. The CDR3 sequence: CASSFAPAGNQPQHF. Here the CDR3 DNA reads TGTGCCAGTAGTTTTGCGCCCGCGGGCAATCAGCCCCAGCATTTT.

The chain uses TRBV27 and TRBJ1-1; the match to TRBD1 covers 7 bases. Germline CDR1 and CDR2: MNHEY and SMNVEV (reference sequence). Trimming cost V 6 bases and J 5 bases; bases outside gene matches: 15. The CDR3 sequence is 16 residues long. The CDR3 nucleotides read TGTGCCAGCAGCTCCGGGACAGATATGGTTCGAACTGAAGCTTTCTTT. Translating it yields CASSSGTDMVRTEAFF.

The chain couples TRBV7-9 to TRBJ1-1, with D unclear. In germline, CDR1 is SEHNR, CDR2 FQNEAQ (reference sequence). CDR3 length: 13 residues. Trimming shortened V by 2 bases and J by 0 bases, and 4 bases separated the two germline ends. CDR3 DNA sequence: TGTGCCAGCAGCTTAAAAGTGAACACTGAAGCTTTCTTT. Translation: CASSLKVNTEAFF.

This clone was recorded only once. J is TRBJ2-3 and V is TRBV29-1, with D unclear. Germline CDR1 and CDR2: SQVTM and ANQGSEA. Trimming cost V 5 bases and J 2 bases, with 11 bases left between them. This CDR3 has 13 residues. The CDR3 loop is CSVSPSYTDTQYF. As DNA, the CDR3 is TGCAGCGTTTCCCCTTCTTACACAGATACGCAGTATTTT.

V gene TRBV5-1 combines with J gene TRBJ2-3, with 7 bases that match TRBD2. The CDR3 totals 15 residues. Germline CDR1 SGHRS, CDR2 YFSETQ. V trimming: 4 bases; J trimming: 0 bases; junction bases outside the gene matches: 5. CDR3 sequence reads: CASSPGGASTDTQYF. The CDR3 DNA reads as TGCGCCAGCAGCCCGGGAGGAGCTAGCACAGATACGCAGTATTTT.

The J gene is TRBJ2-7, the V gene TRBV7-9; D uncertain. CDR3 length: 14 residues. Germline assignment: CDR1 SEHNR and CDR2 FQNEAQ (reference sequence). The V and J ends lost 1 base and 4 bases respectively, with 11 bases between them. CDR3 in amino acids: CASSLGSVGYEQYF. The DNA of the CDR3 is TGTGCCAGCAGCTTAGGATCCGTGGGATACGAGCAGTACTTC.

The rearrangement uses TRBV19 and TRBJ2-1, with D possibly being TRBD2 (6 bases). The CDR3 is 14 residues long. Germline V lookup: CDR1 LNHDA, CDR2 SQIVND (reference sequence). Trimming left V 7 bases short and J 5 bases short, with 15 bases between. CDR3 residues: CASKAAGIHNEQFF. CDR3 in DNA: TGTGCCAGTAAGGCAGCGGGTATCCACAATGAGCAGTTCTTC. Filled out from reference TRBV19 and TRBJ2-1, the complete variable domain reads DGGITQSPKYLFRKEGQNVTLSCEQNLNHDAMYWYRQDPGQGLRLIYYSQIVNDFQKGDIAEGYSVSREKKESFPLTVTSAQKNPTAFYLCASKAAGIHNEQFFGPGTRLTVL.

This sequence joins TRBV5-1 and TRBJ2-2; 11 bases fit TRBD2. The CDR3 is 17 residues long. V lost 4 bases and J lost 4; bases outside the gene matches: 9. The germline CDR1 and CDR2 sequences are SGHRS and YFSETQ. This chain's CDR3 is CASSDLAGGMSTGELFF. Written as DNA, the CDR3 is TGCGCCAGCAGCGATCTAGCGGGAGGAATGAGCACCGGGGAGCTGTTTTTT.

V usage is TRBV19 and J usage is TRBJ2-3; D might be TRBD2 (5 bases). The V gene's germline CDR1 is LNHDA and CDR2 SQIVND (reference sequence). This CDR3 contains 15 residues. V gave up 3 bases and J gave up 2 bases, with 12 bases separating them. CDR3 bases: TGTGCCAGTAGTATTAAGCCGGGATTCACAGATACGCAGTATTTT. Encoded protein: CASSIKPGFTDTQYF.